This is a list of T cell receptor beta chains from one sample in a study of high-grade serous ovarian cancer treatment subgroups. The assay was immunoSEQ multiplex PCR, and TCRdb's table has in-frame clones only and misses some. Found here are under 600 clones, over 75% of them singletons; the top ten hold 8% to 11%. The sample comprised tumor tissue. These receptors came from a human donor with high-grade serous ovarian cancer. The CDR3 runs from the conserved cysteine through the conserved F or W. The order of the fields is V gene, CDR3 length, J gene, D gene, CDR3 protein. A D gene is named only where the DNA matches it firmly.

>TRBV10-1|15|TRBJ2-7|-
CASSESSDSTYEQYF
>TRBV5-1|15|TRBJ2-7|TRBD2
CASSLFLSGVYEQYF
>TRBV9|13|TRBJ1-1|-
CASSVETGHEAFF
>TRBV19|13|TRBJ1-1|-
CASSKGQNTEAFF
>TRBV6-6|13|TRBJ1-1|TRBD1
CASNDRGRSEAFF
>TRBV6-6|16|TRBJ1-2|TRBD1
CASSYSRGQEFYGYTF
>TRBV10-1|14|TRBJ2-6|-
CASSETAGANVLTF
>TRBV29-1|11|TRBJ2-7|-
CSATSPGEQYF
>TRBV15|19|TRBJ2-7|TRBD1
CATSKAGGSYSLSSYEQYF
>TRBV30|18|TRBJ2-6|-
CAWSPRRVQGSGANVLTF
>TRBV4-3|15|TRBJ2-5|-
CASSQDPSRGETQYF
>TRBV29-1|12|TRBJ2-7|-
CSSTTASYEQYF
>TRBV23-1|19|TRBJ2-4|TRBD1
CASSQEPGQPLAYLKVGYF
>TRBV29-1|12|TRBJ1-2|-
CSVEGGIYGYTF
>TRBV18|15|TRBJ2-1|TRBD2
CASSQSGGSDNEQFF
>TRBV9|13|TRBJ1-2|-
CASSVAGGGGYTF
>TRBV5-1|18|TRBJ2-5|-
CASSLGNRDGRYQETQYF
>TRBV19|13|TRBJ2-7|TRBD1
CASSPDRGDEQYF
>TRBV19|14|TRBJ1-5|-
CASSIFSTKEPQHF
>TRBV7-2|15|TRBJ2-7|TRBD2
CASSFFTSGGREQYF
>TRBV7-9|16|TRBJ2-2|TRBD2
CASSLAAGGNTGELFF
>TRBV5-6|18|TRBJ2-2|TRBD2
CASSLPVLAGVNTGELFF
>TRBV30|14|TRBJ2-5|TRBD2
CAWGTSGSKETQYF
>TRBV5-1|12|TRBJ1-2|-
CASFEGGNGYTF
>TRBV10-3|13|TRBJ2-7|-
CAISSTAPIEQYF
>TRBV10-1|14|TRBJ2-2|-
CASRSDPNTGELFF
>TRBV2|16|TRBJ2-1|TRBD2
CASSGLTSGGYNEQFF
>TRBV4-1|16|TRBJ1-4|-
CASSQGTTGWREKLFF
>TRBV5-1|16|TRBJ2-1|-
CASSPSQARLYNEQFF
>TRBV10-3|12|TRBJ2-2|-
CAISGVVGELFF
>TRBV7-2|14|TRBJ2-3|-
CASSPLVVTDTQYF
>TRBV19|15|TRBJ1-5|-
CASSIGGGAGQPQHF
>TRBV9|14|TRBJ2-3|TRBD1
CASSAGQGPDTQYF
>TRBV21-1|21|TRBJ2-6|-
CASSPHRGGDRCYPGANVLTF
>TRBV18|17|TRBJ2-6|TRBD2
CASSPASGGSGANVLTF
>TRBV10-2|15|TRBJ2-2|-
CASSVASANTGELFF
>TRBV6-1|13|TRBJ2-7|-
CASKRGTTYEQYF
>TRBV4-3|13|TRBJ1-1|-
CASSQEKTTEAFF
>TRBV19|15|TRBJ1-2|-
CASSITSQGAGGYTF
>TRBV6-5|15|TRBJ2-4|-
CASMGAGLAKNIQYF
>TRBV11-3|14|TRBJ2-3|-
CASSLGGSTDTQYF
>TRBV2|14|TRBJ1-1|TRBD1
CASIRGQENTEAFF
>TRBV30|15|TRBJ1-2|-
CAWSSGGAGNYGYTF
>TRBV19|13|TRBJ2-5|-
CASSIGVQETQYF
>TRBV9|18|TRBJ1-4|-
CASSVDAGFGLTNEKLFF
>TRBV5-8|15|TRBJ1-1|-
CASSLVGGPNTEAFF
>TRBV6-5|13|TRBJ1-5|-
CASSYSGDQPQHF
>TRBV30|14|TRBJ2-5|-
CAWRRGAYQETQYF
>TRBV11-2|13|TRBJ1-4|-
CASSWTSNEKLFF
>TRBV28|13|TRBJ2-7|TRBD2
CASSSSGTIEQYF
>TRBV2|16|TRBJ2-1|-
CASRSRRGLGYNEQFF
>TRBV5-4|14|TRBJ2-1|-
CATRSRYLYNEQFF
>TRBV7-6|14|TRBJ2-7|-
CASSLRQSSYEQYF
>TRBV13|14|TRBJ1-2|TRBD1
CASSTRDRGYGYTF
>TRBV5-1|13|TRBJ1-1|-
CASSPDTNTEAFF